This T cell receptor beta chain was profiled in a study of PD-1 blockade in classical Hodgkin lymphoma (dated by TCRdb to the early 2020s). Regarding the research as a whole: Nivolumab dosing was 3 mg/kg intravenously every 2 weeks, continuing until either disease progression or unacceptable toxicity. The study used TCR beta sequencing and CyTOF to define a peripheral blood immune signature of response to PD-1 blockade in classical Hodgkin lymphoma.

Per the germline V gene, MDHEN is the CDR1 and SYDVKM is the CDR2. The V end loses 5 bases and the J end loses 8 bases, and a stretch of 14 bases separates them. The CDR3 sequence holds 13 residues, the cysteine and phenylalanine included. Kept here is only the CDR3 DNA, which spans 39 bases and is read in frame from base 1. Reading the label with the study, this specimen's time point is: cycle 2 day 1 (C2D1) of nivolumab. Every trial patient had relapsed after autologous stem cell transplantation, and cohorts A, B and C differed in prior brentuximab vedotin exposure. The trial cohort was composed of approximately 60 patients with relapsed/refractory classical Hodgkin lymphoma, for whom complete response, partial response or progressive disease was recorded as best overall response. Trial patients were treated with single-agent nivolumab in the multi-cohort phase II CheckMate 205 trial. Best overall response was determined by an independent review committee according to the 2007 International Working Group response criteria. Trial PBMCs were collected immediately before nivolumab initiation (C1D1) and during therapy at cycle 2 day 1 and cycle 4 day 1. Peripheral blood was collected in 8 mL Vacutainer Cell Preparation Tubes, from which PBMCs were isolated by centrifugation and then cryopreserved.

Genomic DNA was isolated using the Qiagen DNeasy kit from unsorted PBMCs as well as from negatively selected CD4+ and CD8+ fractions. TCR beta CDR3 regions were subjected to amplification by immunoSEQ multiplex PCR with primers that anneal to V and J segments. A synthetic immune receptor repertoire was used to minimize amplification bias, and any remaining bias was removed computationally after sequencing. Per the source publication's procedure: Repertoire diversity was quantified as the Shannon entropy index using custom Python scripts. Unsorted, CD4+ and CD8+ repertoires were analyzed separately, except in combined analyses where CD4+ and CD8+ sequences were merged in silico. A clone was considered expanded if an increase in frequency of at least 2-fold after treatment relative to C1D1 was found, and a pseudocount of 0.5 was applied to clones undetected at baseline. Clones with 0 or 1 copy at C1D1 were defined as singleton clones, while clones with 2 or more copies were defined as non-singleton clones. Clones expanded in unsorted samples were assigned a CD4+, CD8+ or unknown annotation through matching of protein sequences in sorted samples from the same patient. Wilcoxon tests on paired samples were used to test changes in diversity from C1D1 to C4D1. TCRdb holds this immuneACCESS table with in-frame rearrangements only. Some clones are missing; in checked studies, unresolved V genes explain under half, and the rest has no known cause. D and trimming were read from the DNA, whereas the V and J calls and clone size are those reported in that table. The sample profile shows around 30,000 clones; around 67% of them were found once. The ten most abundant clones make up 13% to 15% of the sample.

Worth noting for this clone: Its specific antigen is unknown. No quality values exist for individual bases; no much larger clone is one base distant.

The paper as a whole reports these results and caveats: The study was limited to a single clinical trial cohort, and causes of repertoire differences, possibly disease activity or prior therapy, remained undefined. Baseline TCR diversity was reported to be lower in newly diagnosed patients than in healthy donors and to be lower still in relapsed/refractory patients. Patients starting nivolumab less than 1 year after ASCT had lower diversity and were excluded from later analyses to avoid confounding by immune reconstitution. By C4D1, a significant rise was seen in CD4+ TCR diversity but not in CD8+ TCR diversity (p=0.0027 vs p=0.16), and the rise was most apparent among complete responders (p=0.02). Trial patients with a complete response had baseline diversity similar to that of newly diagnosed patients, while partial responders and progressors had significantly lower diversity.

The V and J segments used are TRBV28 and TRBJ2-3; the D region may be TRBD1 or TRBD2, each matching 6 bases equally. This sample comprised peripheral blood mononuclear cells (PBMCs), obtained before the second cycle of nivolumab. The TCR sequence derives from a human donor with classical Hodgkin lymphoma. CDR3 sequence: CASSPGGPGTQYF. The nucleotides read TGTGCCAGCAGTCCCGGGGGCCCGGGTACGCAGTATTTT. The CDR3 plus the reference TRBV28 and TRBJ2-3 genes for the other parts give the full variable domain: DVKVTQSSRYLVKRTGEKVFLECVQDMDHENMFWYRQDPGLGLRLIYFSYDVKMKEKGDIPEGYSVSREKKERFSLILESASTNQTSMYLCASSPGGPGTQYFGPGTRLTVL.